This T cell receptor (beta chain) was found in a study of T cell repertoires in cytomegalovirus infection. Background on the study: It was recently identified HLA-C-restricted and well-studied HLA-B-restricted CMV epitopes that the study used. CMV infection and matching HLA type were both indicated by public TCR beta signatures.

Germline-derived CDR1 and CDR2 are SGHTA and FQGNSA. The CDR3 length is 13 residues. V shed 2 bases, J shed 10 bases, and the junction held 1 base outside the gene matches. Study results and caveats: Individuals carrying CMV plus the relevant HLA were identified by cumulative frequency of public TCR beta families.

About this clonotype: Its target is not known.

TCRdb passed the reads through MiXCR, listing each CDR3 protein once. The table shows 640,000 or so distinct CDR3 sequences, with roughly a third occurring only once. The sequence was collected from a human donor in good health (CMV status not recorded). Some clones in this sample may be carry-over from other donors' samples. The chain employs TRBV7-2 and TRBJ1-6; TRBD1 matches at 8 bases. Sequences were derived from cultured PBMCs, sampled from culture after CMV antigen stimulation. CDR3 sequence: CASSLQGASPLHF. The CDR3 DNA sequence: TGTGCCAGCAGCTTACAGGGGGCGTCACCCCTCCACTTT.